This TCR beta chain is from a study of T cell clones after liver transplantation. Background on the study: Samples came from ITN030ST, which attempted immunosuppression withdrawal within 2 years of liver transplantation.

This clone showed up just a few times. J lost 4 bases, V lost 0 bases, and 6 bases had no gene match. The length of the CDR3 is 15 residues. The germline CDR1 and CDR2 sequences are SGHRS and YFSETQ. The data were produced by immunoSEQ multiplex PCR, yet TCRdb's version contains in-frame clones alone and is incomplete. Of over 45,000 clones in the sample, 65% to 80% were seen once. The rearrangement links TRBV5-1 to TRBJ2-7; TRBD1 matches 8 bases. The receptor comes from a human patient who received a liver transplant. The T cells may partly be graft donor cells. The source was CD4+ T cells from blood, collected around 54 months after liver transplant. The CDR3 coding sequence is TGCGCCAGCAGCTTGGGGCAGGGGGCTCAATACGAGCAGTACTTC. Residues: CASSLGQGAQYEQYF.